A selection of T cell receptor beta chains follows, all from one sample in a study of blood T cell repertoires in COVID-19. Generated by immunoSEQ multiplex PCR, the TCRdb table keeps only in-frame clones and is missing some. Seen here are approximately 180,000 clones, 60% to 80% observed once, and the top ten hold 26%. Sequenced: peripheral blood. The receptor source for this set is a woman in her 70s with acute or convalescent COVID-19. CDR3s include the opening cysteine and the closing phenylalanine or tryptophan.

v_gene: TRBV7-8; CDR3aa: CASSSGVETQYF
v_gene: TRBV7-3; CDR3aa: CASSPLAQPTDTQYF
v_gene: TRBV3-1/TRBV3-2; CDR3aa: CASSQVGSGRYGYTF
v_gene: TRBV5-1; CDR3aa: CASSRDGGEQYF
v_gene: TRBV10-3; CDR3aa: CAISPLAGETGELFF
v_gene: TRBV10-3; CDR3aa: CAISEVGGWTSNQPQHF
v_gene: TRBV6-1; CDR3aa: CASSERGISYEQYF
v_gene: TRBV4-1; CDR3aa: CASSQDRPGTGSSYNSPLHF
v_gene: TRBV30; CDR3aa: CAFSGRADGELFF
v_gene: TRBV19; CDR3aa: CASRETGGENQPQHF
v_gene: TRBV20-1; CDR3aa: CSASPGQGNYGYTF
v_gene: TRBV3-1/TRBV3-2; CDR3aa: CASTSGGGNEQFF
v_gene: TRBV9; CDR3aa: CASSPQRHGNTEAFF
v_gene: TRBV24-1; CDR3aa: CATSDYSYGYTF
v_gene: TRBV10-2; CDR3aa: CASSGGKEAFF
v_gene: TRBV5-6; CDR3aa: CASSFSGRSYNEQFF
v_gene: TRBV27; CDR3aa: CASSQYNSPLHF
v_gene: TRBV19; CDR3aa: CASSLWQSYNEQFF
v_gene: TRBV19; CDR3aa: CASSIASGSTDTQYF
v_gene: TRBV3-1/TRBV3-2; CDR3aa: CASSQDRIGAEYNEQFF
v_gene: TRBV5-1; CDR3aa: CASSSRVGSYNEQFF
v_gene: TRBV7-9; CDR3aa: CASSGAWETQYF
v_gene: TRBV2; CDR3aa: CASSAWRGAVNQPQHF
v_gene: TRBV7-2; CDR3aa: CASSLGSPGDTIYF
v_gene: TRBV5-4; CDR3aa: CASSHSDRHYGYTF
v_gene: TRBV2; CDR3aa: CASSPQGGRGNQPQHF
v_gene: TRBV2; CDR3aa: CASNYQGVTPLHF
v_gene: TRBV6-1; CDR3aa: CASSENLGQISSGNTIYF
v_gene: TRBV19; CDR3aa: CASTNNRGTGNTIYF
v_gene: TRBV7-9; CDR3aa: CASSYQQGPQSSAFF
v_gene: TRBV7-9; CDR3aa: CASSRTRLTNNEQFF
v_gene: TRBV18; CDR3aa: CASSPLEGGQYF
v_gene: TRBV13; CDR3aa: CASRVSGSWYNEQFF
v_gene: TRBV19; CDR3aa: CATSSGRAGKNIQYF
v_gene: TRBV2; CDR3aa: CASSEFPGQGGEQYF
v_gene: TRBV6-5; CDR3aa: CAITKGGQDLETQYF
v_gene: TRBV21-1; CDR3aa: CASSKGAGGFLVPSYEQYF
v_gene: TRBV19; CDR3aa: CASSIGRQGAEQYF
v_gene: TRBV12-5; CDR3aa: CASGFYQGKYQETQYF
v_gene: TRBV3-1/TRBV3-2; CDR3aa: CASSAGLSHEKLFF
v_gene: TRBV6-2/TRBV6-3; CDR3aa: CASSPSLTDTGEQYF
v_gene: TRBV2; CDR3aa: CASSEGRGEQYF